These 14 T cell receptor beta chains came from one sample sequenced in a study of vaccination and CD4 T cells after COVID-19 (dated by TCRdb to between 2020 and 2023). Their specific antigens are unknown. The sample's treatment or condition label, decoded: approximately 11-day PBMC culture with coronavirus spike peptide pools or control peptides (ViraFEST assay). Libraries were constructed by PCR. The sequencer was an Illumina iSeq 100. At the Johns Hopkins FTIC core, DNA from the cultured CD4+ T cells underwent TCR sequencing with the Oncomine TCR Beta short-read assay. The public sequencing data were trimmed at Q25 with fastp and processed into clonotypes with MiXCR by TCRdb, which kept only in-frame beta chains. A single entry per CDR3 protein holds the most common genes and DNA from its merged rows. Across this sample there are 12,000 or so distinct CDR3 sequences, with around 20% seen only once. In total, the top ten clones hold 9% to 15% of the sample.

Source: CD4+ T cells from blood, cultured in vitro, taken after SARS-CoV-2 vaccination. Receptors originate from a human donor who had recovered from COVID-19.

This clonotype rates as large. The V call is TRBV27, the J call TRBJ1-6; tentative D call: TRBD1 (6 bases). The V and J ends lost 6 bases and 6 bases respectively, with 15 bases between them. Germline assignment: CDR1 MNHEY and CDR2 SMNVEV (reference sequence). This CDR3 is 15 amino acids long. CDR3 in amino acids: CASRVGGASNSPLHF. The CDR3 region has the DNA TGTGCCAGCAGGGTTGGGGGGGCGTCTAATTCACCCCTCCACTTT.

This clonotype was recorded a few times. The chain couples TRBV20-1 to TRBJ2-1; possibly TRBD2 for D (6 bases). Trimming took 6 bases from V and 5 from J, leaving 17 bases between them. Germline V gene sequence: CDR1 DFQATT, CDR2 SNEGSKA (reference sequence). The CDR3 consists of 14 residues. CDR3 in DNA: TGCAGTGCAAAGACGACTAGAGCTAACAATGAGCAGTTCTTC. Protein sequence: CSAKTTRANNEQFF.

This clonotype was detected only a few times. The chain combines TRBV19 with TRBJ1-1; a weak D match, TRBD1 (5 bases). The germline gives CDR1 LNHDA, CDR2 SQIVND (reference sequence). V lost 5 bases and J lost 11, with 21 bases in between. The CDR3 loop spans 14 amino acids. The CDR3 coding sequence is TGTGCCAGTAGTGCCACGTCCGGCGGGGGGAGGGCTTTCTTT. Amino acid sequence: CASSATSGGGRAFF.

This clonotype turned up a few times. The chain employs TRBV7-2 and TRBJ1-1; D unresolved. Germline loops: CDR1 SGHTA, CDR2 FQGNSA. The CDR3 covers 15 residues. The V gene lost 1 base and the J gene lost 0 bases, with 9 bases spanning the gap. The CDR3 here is CASSLERRMNTEAFF. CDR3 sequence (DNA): TGTGCCAGCAGCTTAGAAAGGAGAATGAACACTGAAGCTTTCTTT.

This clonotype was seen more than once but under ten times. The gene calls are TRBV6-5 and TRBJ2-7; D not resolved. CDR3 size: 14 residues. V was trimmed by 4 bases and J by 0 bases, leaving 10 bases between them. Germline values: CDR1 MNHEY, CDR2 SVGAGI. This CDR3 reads CASSLQENSYEQYF. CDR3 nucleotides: TGTGCCAGCAGTTTGCAGGAGAACTCCTACGAGCAGTACTTC.

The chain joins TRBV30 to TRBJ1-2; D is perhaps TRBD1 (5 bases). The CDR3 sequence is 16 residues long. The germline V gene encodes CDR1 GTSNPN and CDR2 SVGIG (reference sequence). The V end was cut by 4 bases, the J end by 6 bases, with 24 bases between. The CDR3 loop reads CAWNRGPPGVRDGYTF. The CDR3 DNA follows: TGTGCCTGGAACCGGGGCCCTCCAGGAGTGAGGGATGGCTACACCTTC.

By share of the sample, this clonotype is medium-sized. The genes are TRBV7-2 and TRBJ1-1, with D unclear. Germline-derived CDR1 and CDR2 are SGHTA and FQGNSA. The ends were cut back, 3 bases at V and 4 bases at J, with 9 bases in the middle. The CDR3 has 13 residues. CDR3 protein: CASSFHGGTEAFF. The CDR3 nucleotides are TGTGCCAGCAGCTTTCACGGCGGCACTGAAGCTTTCTTT.

This CDR3 reads CASTSDAAAANVLTF. CDR3 sequence (DNA): TGTGCCAGCACCTCTGACGCGGCGGCGGCCAACGTCCTGACTTTC. V and J are TRBV12-3 or TRBV12-4 and TRBJ2-6; D not resolved. The CDR3 runs to 15 residues. The V gene lost 7 bases and the J gene lost 6 bases, with 16 bases spanning the gap.

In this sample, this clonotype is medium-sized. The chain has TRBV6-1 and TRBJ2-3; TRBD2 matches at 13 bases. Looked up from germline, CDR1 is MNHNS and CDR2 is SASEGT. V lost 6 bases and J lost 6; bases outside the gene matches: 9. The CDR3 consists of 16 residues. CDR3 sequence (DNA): TGTGCCAGCAGCTATGGACTAGCGGGAGTCGGGGATACGCAGTATTTT. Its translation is CASSYGLAGVGDTQYF.

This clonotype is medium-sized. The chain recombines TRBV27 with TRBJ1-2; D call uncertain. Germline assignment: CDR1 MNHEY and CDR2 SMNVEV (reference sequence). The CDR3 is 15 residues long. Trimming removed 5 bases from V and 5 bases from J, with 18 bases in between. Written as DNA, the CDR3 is TGTGCCAGCAGTCTACTAGCGGCCACCGGGTATGGCTACACCTTC. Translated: CASSLLAATGYGYTF.

The CDR3 region has the DNA TGTGCCAGCAGCTTAGTTAGGACTAGCGGCACAGATACGCAGTATTTT. Amino acids: CASSLVRTSGTDTQYF. The rearrangement links TRBV7-2 to TRBJ2-3; 9 nucleotides agree with TRBD2. The V segment lost 1 base and the J segment 1 base; nucleotides outside the gene matches: 3. The V gene's germline CDR1 is SGHTA and CDR2 FQGNSA. The CDR3 runs to 16 residues.

This chain's CDR3 is CASSLVAGGHEQYF. The CDR3 DNA reads TGCGCCAGCAGCTTGGTAGCGGGAGGCCACGAGCAGTACTTC. This chain uses TRBV5-1 with TRBJ2-7; 10 bases map to TRBD2. The CDR3 consists of 14 residues. Germline-derived CDR1 and CDR2 are SGHRS and YFSETQ. Germline trimming cut 0 bases from V and 5 bases from J; bases unmatched to any gene: 2. The full variable domain, its missing parts supplied by reference TRBV5-1 and TRBJ2-7, is KAGVTQTPRYLIKTRGQQVTLSCSPISGHRSVSWYQQTPGQGLQFLFEYFSETQRNKGNFPGRFSGRQFSNSRSEMNVSTLELGDSALYLCASSLVAGGHEQYFGPGTRLTVT.

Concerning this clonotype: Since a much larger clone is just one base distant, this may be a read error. The DNA of the CDR3 is TGTGTCAGCAGCTTAGGCCGACATCTGAACACTGAAGCTTTCTTT. It is translated as CVSSLGRHLNTEAFF. This sequence joins TRBV7-2 and TRBJ1-1; no clear D gene. The CDR3 contains 15 residues. Germline V gene sequence: CDR1 SGHTA, CDR2 FQGNSA.

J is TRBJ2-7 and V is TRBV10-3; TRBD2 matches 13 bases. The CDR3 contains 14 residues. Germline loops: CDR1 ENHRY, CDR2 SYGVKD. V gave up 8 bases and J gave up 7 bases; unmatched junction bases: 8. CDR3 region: CAISVGLAGDEQYF. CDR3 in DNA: TGTGCCATCTCCGTTGGACTAGCGGGAGATGAGCAGTACTTC.